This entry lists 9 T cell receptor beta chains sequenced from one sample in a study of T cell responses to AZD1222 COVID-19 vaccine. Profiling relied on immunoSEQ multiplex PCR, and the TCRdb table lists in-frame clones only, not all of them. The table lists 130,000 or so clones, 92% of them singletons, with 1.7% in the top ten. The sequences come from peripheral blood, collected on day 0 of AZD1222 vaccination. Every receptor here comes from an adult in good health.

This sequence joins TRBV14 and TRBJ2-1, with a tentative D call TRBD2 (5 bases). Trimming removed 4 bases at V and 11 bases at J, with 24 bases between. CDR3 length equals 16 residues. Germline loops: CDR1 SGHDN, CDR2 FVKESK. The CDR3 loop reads CASSPDSYRGIIKQFF. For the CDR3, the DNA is TGTGCCAGCAGCCCGGACTCCTATCGTGGGATAATAAAGCAGTTCTTC.

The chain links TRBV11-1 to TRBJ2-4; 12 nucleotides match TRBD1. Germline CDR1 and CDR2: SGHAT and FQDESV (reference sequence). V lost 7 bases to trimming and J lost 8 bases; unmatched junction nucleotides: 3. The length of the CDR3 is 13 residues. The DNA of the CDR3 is TGTGCCAGCAAGGGACAGGGGGCGGACATTCAGTACTTC. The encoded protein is CASKGQGADIQYF.

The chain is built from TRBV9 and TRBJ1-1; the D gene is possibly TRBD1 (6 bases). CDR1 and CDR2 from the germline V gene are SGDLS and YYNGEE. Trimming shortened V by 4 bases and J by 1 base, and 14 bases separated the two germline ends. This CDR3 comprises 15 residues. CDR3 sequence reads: CASSPTGHSNTEAFF. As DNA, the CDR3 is TGTGCCAGCAGCCCGACGGGACATTCGAACACTGAAGCTTTCTTT. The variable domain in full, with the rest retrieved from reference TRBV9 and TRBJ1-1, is DSGVTQTPKHLITATGQRVTLRCSPRSGDLSVYWYQQSLDQGLQFLIQYYNGEERAKGNILERFSAQQFPDLHSELNLSSLELGDSALYFCASSPTGHSNTEAFFGQGTRLTVV.

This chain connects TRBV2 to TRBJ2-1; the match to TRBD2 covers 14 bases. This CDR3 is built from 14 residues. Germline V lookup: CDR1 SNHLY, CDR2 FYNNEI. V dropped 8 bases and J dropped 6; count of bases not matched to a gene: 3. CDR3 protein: CASCGLAGGNEQFF. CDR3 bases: TGTGCCAGCTGCGGACTAGCGGGGGGCAATGAGCAGTTCTTC. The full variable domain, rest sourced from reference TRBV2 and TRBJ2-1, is EPEVTQTPSHQVTQMGQEVILRCVPISNHLYFYWYRQILGQKVEFLVSFYNNEISEKSEIFDDQFSVERPDGSNFTLKIRSTKLEDSAMYFCASCGLAGGNEQFFGPGTRLTVL.

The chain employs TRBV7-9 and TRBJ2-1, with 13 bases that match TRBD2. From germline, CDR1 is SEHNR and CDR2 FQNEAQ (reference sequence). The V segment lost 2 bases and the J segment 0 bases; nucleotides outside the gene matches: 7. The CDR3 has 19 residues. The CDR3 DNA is TGTGCCAGCAGCTTATTAGAGGGACTAGCGGGAAGCTCCTACAATGAGCAGTTCTTC. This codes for CASSLLEGLAGSSYNEQFF.

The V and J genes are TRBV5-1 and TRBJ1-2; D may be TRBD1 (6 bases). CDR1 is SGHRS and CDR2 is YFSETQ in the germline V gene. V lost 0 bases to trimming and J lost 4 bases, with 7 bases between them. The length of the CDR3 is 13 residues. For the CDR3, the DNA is TGCGCCAGCAGCTTGGGGACAGCCTATGGCTACACCTTC. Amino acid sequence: CASSLGTAYGYTF.

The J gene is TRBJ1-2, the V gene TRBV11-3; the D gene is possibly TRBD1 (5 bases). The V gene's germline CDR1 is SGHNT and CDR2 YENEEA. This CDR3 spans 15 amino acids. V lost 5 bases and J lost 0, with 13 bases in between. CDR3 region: CASSPGQGANYGYTF. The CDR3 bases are TGTGCCAGCAGCCCGGGCCAAGGGGCTAACTATGGCTACACCTTC.

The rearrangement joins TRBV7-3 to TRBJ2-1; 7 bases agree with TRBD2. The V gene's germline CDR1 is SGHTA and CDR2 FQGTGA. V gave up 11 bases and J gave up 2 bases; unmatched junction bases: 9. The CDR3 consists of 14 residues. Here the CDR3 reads CASSSGGTYNEQFF. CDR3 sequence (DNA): TGTGCCTCGTCTAGCGGAGGTACCTACAATGAGCAGTTCTTC.

The CDR3, as DNA: TGTGCCAGCAGCACATCTTGGGATACGCAGTATTTT. Residues: CASSTSWDTQYF. The rearrangement joins TRBV27 to TRBJ2-3; unclear D gene. The length of the CDR3 is 12 residues. The germline CDR1 and CDR2 sequences are MNHEY and SMNVEV (reference sequence). The V end was cut by 6 bases, the J end by 6 bases, with 10 bases between.